This T cell receptor (beta chain) was retrieved from a study of T cells expressing NK-cell markers. Study summary: Just one sequenced donor of eight was HCMV-seronegative, while seven were seropositive. Study-wide results and limits: Also leading the CD3+CD56-NKG2C+ fraction in a few donors were these clonotypes. Of CD8+ T cells, about 1.0-8% belonged to dominant NKG2C+ clonotypes in six donors.

On this clonotype itself: Its antigen is still unknown.

The TCR beta cDNA came from 5'RACE template switching with UMIs. TCRdb derives one entry per CDR3 protein from the 5' RACE reads, leaving out DNA. With about 260,000 distinct CDR3 sequences in the sample, the ten largest clones hold approximately 0.41%. The CDR3 sequence is 15 residues long. Germline lookup yields CDR1 SGHTA and CDR2 FQGNSA. This sequence was found in a man in his late teens or twenties in good health. The J gene is TRBJ2-3, the V gene TRBV7-2; the D call from TCRdb, TRBD2, cannot be confirmed without DNA. Input material: blood T cells: a sorted CD56 or NKG2C T cell subset, CD4+ or CD8+ T cells, or bulk PBMC T cells (not recorded which). The CDR3: CASSLLAGGPNTQYF.